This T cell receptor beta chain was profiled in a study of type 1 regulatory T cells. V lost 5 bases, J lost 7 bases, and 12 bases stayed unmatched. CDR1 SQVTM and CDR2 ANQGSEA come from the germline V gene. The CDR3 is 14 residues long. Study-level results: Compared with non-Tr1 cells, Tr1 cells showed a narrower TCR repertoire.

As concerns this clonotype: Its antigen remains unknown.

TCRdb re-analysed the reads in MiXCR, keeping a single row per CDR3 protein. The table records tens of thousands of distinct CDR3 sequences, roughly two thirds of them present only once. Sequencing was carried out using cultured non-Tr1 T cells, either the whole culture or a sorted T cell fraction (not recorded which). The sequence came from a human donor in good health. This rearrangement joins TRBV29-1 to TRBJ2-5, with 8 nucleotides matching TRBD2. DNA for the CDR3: TGCAGCGTTCCTACCTTAGCGGGATCTGGGACCCAGTACTTC. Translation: CSVPTLAGSGTQYF.